The clone carrying this T cell receptor beta chain was observed once. As yet, its antigen is unknown. The data originate from a study of blood T cells in healthy people across ages. V shed 6 bases, J shed 6 bases, and the junction held 10 bases outside the gene matches. The germline V gene has CDR1 SEHNR and CDR2 FQNEAQ (reference sequence). The CDR3 totals 15 residues. Primers used in a second PCR of about 6 to 11 cycles were a sample-barcoded 5' primer and a J-beta primer mix. TCRdb re-derived calls from the 5' RACE reads in MiXCR, one entry per CDR3 protein. The table lists about a million distinct CDR3 sequences, 51% of them singletons. Study-wide findings and caveats: Roughly linear declines in TCR beta diversity per million T cells occurred with age. More naive CD4+ cells and higher diversity marked long-lived donors relative to aged donors.

It was 8 to 10 milliliters of peripheral blood that were drawn from each donor. Sequenced material: blood. The source is an older woman in good health. The chain recombines TRBV7-9 with TRBJ2-1; 8 nucleotides agree with TRBD2. The CDR3 reads CASRNGTRGVNEQFF. CDR3 coding DNA: TGTGCCAGCAGAAATGGGACTAGAGGCGTCAATGAGCAGTTCTTC.